The 11 T cell receptor beta chains presented below share a single source sample, sequenced in a study of cytomegalovirus exposure and HLA in healthy donors. The PCR employed 60 Vbeta primers together with 13 Jbeta primers. TCRdb's copy holds only in-frame clones and misses some; the assay was immunoSEQ multiplex PCR. This sample has about 160,000 clones, with around 83% found just once. Material for sequencing was PBMCs. The receptors here all came from a young man in good health and CMV-seropositive.

The CDR3 reads CATSRARGFDEKLFF. The DNA for the CDR3 is TGTGCCACCAGCAGAGCTAGGGGTTTCGACGAAAAACTGTTTTTT. The chain has TRBV15 and TRBJ1-4; possibly TRBD1 for D (5 bases). V was trimmed by 1 base and J by 8 bases, leaving 14 bases between them. Looked up from germline, CDR1 is LNHNV and CDR2 is YYDKDF (reference sequence). This CDR3 has 15 amino acids.

This chain links TRBV7-2 with TRBJ1-6; maybe TRBD1 (6 bases). The CDR3 consists of 13 residues. V was pared by 5 bases and J by 13 bases, with 15 bases between. Germline V gives CDR1 SGHTA, CDR2 FQGNSA. CDR3: CASSQGPGPPLHF. Here the CDR3 DNA reads TGTGCCAGCAGCCAGGGGCCTGGGCCCCCCCTCCACTTT. Combining the CDR3 with reference TRBV7-2 and TRBJ1-6 gives the whole variable domain GAGVSQSPSNKVTEKGKDVELRCDPISGHTALYWYRQSLGQGLEFLIYFQGNSAPDKSGLPSDRFSAERTGGSVSTLTIQRTQQEDSAVYLCASSQGPGPPLHFGNGTRLTVT.

V usage is TRBV18 and J usage is TRBJ2-2, with TRBD1 matching 8 bases. Germline CDR1 KGHSH, CDR2 LQKENI. V was pared by 3 bases and J by 1 base, with 4 bases of the junction left unmatched. This CDR3 spans 16 amino acids. The CDR3: CASSPQGTGNTGELFF. The CDR3 DNA reads as TGTGCCAGCTCACCCCAGGGGACAGGGAACACCGGGGAGCTGTTTTTT.

The chain is built from TRBV7-2 and TRBJ2-7; TRBD2 might be the D (5 bases). The V end was cut by 3 bases, the J end by 3 bases, with 15 bases between. This CDR3 is built from 15 residues. The germline V gene encodes CDR1 SGHTA and CDR2 FQGNSA. The CDR3 region is CASSLSGTLFYEQYF. Here the CDR3 DNA reads TGTGCCAGCAGCTTGAGCGGTACGCTGTTCTACGAGCAGTACTTC.

The gene calls are TRBV6-1 and TRBJ1-2; D unresolved. With 0 bases removed from V and 6 bases from J, the gap between germline ends came to 14 bases. The germline V gene has CDR1 MNHNS and CDR2 SASEGT. This CDR3 spans 15 amino acids. The CDR3 DNA sequence: TGTGCCAGCAGTGAAGCGGATCGGGGTTCCGATGGCTACACCTTC. Its translation is CASSEADRGSDGYTF.

This clone was counted between two and nine times. This sequence joins TRBV4-1 and TRBJ1-5; D is unresolved. CDR1 MGHRA and CDR2 YSYEKL come from the germline V gene. The CDR3 contains 16 residues. Deletions cut 0 bases from V and 0 bases from J, with 9 bases between. CDR3 coding DNA: TGCGCCAGCAGCCAAGAGGAGGTTTATAGCAATCAGCCCCAGCATTTT. Protein: CASSQEEVYSNQPQHF.

The chain's CDR3 is CASSQIGQGYSNQPQHF. In nucleotides, the CDR3 is TGTGCCAGCAGCCAAATAGGACAGGGGTATAGCAATCAGCCCCAGCATTTT. The V and J genes are TRBV4-2 and TRBJ1-5, with TRBD1 matching 9 bases. The germline V gene encodes CDR1 LGHNA and CDR2 YNFKEQ. Trimming removed 2 bases from V and 0 bases from J; junction bases left unmatched: 5. The CDR3 is 17 residues long.

CDR3 residues: CASSLEAGAYGYTF. The CDR3 DNA sequence: TGTGCCAGCAGCTTGGAAGCGGGGGCCTATGGCTACACCTTC. This sequence joins TRBV5-4 and TRBJ1-2; D is perhaps TRBD1 (6 bases). V lost 0 bases and J lost 4, with 10 bases in between. The CDR3 spans 14 residues. Germline lookup yields CDR1 SGHNT and CDR2 YYREEE (reference sequence). The full variable domain, completed using reference TRBV5-4 and TRBJ1-2, is ETGVTQSPTHLIKTRGQQVTLRCSSQSGHNTVSWYQQALGQGPQFIFQYYREEENGRGNFPPRFSGLQFPNYSSELNVNALELDDSALYLCASSLEAGAYGYTFGSGTRLTVV.

The rearrangement links TRBV27 to TRBJ1-1; D remains unclear. V dropped 5 bases and J dropped 0 bases, with 10 bases sitting between them. Per the germline V gene, CDR1 is MNHEY and CDR2 is SMNVEV (reference sequence). The CDR3 is 14 amino acids. CDR3 sequence reads: CASSPSTLNTEAFF. CDR3 DNA sequence: TGTGCCAGCAGTCCGTCAACATTGAACACTGAAGCTTTCTTT.

This chain joins TRBV18 and TRBJ1-1; unclear D gene. The V gene lost 0 bases and the J gene lost 5 bases, with 13 bases spanning the gap. The V gene's germline CDR1 is KGHSH and CDR2 LQKENI. The CDR3 is 15 residues long. The CDR3, as DNA: TGTGCCAGCTCACCACCTTCGGCAGAGGGAACTGAAGCTTTCTTT. This encodes CASSPPSAEGTEAFF.

The chain employs TRBV18 and TRBJ1-1, with D possibly being TRBD1 (5 bases). CDR3 length equals 13 residues. The ends were cut back, 6 bases at V and 10 bases at J, with 18 bases in the middle. Germline values: CDR1 KGHSH, CDR2 LQKENI. The CDR3 loop is CASSPGLQDVAFF. The CDR3 DNA reads as TGTGCCAGCTCTCCGGGACTCCAGGATGTAGCTTTCTTT.